This paragraph reports one TCR beta chain. This sample stems from a study of blood T cell repertoires in COVID-19. TCRdb's copy holds only in-frame clones and misses some; the assay was immunoSEQ multiplex PCR. Of a few hundred thousand clones listed, roughly 88% were seen once; the top ten hold 0.7% to 1%. Germline V lookup: CDR1 SGHRS, CDR2 YFSETQ. The V and J ends lost 3 bases and 3 bases respectively, with 9 bases between them. The CDR3 is 14 residues long. The material sequenced was peripheral blood. The chain combines TRBV5-1 with TRBJ1-4; maybe TRBD1 (5 bases). The clonotype originates from a human donor with COVID-19, enrolled during active disease. The donor label of this sample is uncertain. The CDR3 here is CASSSRQPNEKLFF. Here the CDR3 DNA reads TGCGCCAGCAGCTCTAGACAGCCTAATGAAAAACTGTTTTTT.